These 18 T cell receptor beta chains came from one sample sequenced in a study of T-cell memory formation after mild COVID-19. TCRdb passed the 5' RACE reads through MiXCR, listing each CDR3 protein once. The table records roughly 450,000 distinct CDR3 sequences, about 20% of them present only once. Sequencing was done on a sample of PBMCs or a T cell subset sorted from them (not recorded which). All receptors derive from a man between 18 and 35 years old who had mild COVID-19 (a few samples of this study predate the infection). Cell type and time point are not known.

This clonotype appeared a few times. The chain joins TRBV5-1 to TRBJ2-7, with 12 positions matching TRBD2. Trimming cost V 1 base and J 5 bases; bases outside gene matches: 10. The CDR3 runs 17 residues. Germline values: CDR1 SGHRS, CDR2 YFSETQ. The CDR3 reads CASSLRPSGGANHEQYF. Written as DNA, the CDR3 is TGCGCCAGCAGCTTGAGGCCTAGCGGGGGGGCCAACCACGAGCAGTACTTC.

The V gene is TRBV5-1, the J gene TRBJ2-3; 9 bases align to TRBD1. Germline CDR1 is SGHRS and CDR2 is YFSETQ. This CDR3 region has 16 residues. Trimming removed 5 bases from V and 3 bases from J; junction bases left unmatched: 10. In nucleotides, the CDR3 is TGCGCCAGCAGTCGAAGGACAGGGGCCGGAACAGATACGCAGTATTTT. Translated: CASSRRTGAGTDTQYF. The complete variable domain, with remaining parts taken from reference TRBV5-1 and TRBJ2-3, reads KAGVTQTPRYLIKTRGQQVTLSCSPISGHRSVSWYQQTPGQGLQFLFEYFSETQRNKGNFPGRFSGRQFSNSRSEMNVSTLELGDSALYLCASSRRTGAGTDTQYFGPGTRLTVL.

The chain is built from TRBV5-6 and TRBJ1-2; no clear D gene. Germline values: CDR1 SGHDT, CDR2 YYEEEE. V was cut by 2 bases and J by 8 bases, with 10 bases left in between. This CDR3 has 12 amino acids. CDR3 DNA sequence: TGTGCCAGCAGCTTTCAAGGTCCCGGCTACACCTTC. Translating gives CASSFQGPGYTF.

The chain couples TRBV5-1 to TRBJ2-2, with D unclear. The CDR3 runs 15 residues. V gave up 4 bases and J gave up 7 bases, with 17 bases separating them. Germline CDR1 SGHRS, CDR2 YFSETQ. The CDR3 coding sequence is TGCGCCAGCAGCGCCTCGCTCGCGGTCAGCGGGGAGCTGTTTTTT. Its translation: CASSASLAVSGELFF. The full variable domain, completed using reference TRBV5-1 and TRBJ2-2, is KAGVTQTPRYLIKTRGQQVTLSCSPISGHRSVSWYQQTPGQGLQFLFEYFSETQRNKGNFPGRFSGRQFSNSRSEMNVSTLELGDSALYLCASSASLAVSGELFFGEGSRLTVL.

This clonotype was seen ten or more times. The V and J genes are TRBV7-2 and TRBJ2-1; D is undetermined. Germline values: CDR1 SGHTA, CDR2 FQGNSA. V dropped 2 bases and J dropped 5 bases, with 7 bases sitting between them. This CDR3 spans 13 amino acids. The CDR3 loop is CASSLSGDNEQFF. The CDR3 region has the DNA TGTGCCAGCAGCTTAAGTGGAGACAATGAGCAGTTCTTC.

This clonotype was found a few times. The chain carries TRBV18 and TRBJ2-5; D could derive from TRBD1 or TRBD2 (6 bases each). The germline V gene has CDR1 KGHSH and CDR2 LQKENI. The germline V and J ends were trimmed by 6 bases and 6 bases, with 11 bases remaining between them. The CDR3 contains 12 residues. The CDR3 DNA follows: TGTGCCAGCTCGCCTGGGGGGCAGACCCAGTACTTC. This sequence encodes CASSPGGQTQYF.

V usage is TRBV6-6 and J usage is TRBJ2-7; D perhaps matches TRBD1 (6 bases). With 5 bases removed from V and 6 bases from J, the gap between germline ends came to 23 bases. The CDR3 extends over 16 amino acids. The germline V gene has CDR1 MNHNY and CDR2 SVGAGI (reference sequence). The CDR3 reads CASSTSGTRPSGEQYV. As DNA, the CDR3 is TGTGCCAGCAGTACTTCCGGGACAAGGCCCTCGGGCGAGCAGTACGTC.

The chain uses TRBV5-1 and TRBJ2-5; 7 bases match TRBD1. The V segment lost 1 base and the J segment 5 bases; nucleotides outside the gene matches: 11. Per the germline V gene, CDR1 is SGHRS and CDR2 is YFSETQ. The CDR3 is made up of 16 amino acids. The CDR3 bases are TGCGCCAGCAGCTTGACGATAAGACAGGGTCGTGAGACCCAGTACTTC. As protein: CASSLTIRQGRETQYF.

In its sample, this clonotype was seen many times. The chain has TRBV12-3 or TRBV12-4 and TRBJ2-1; maybe TRBD1 (6 bases). V shed 4 bases and J shed 4 bases, with 20 bases lying between them. The CDR3 sequence is 17 residues long. The CDR3 reads CASSSAPTGTEYNEQFF. DNA of the CDR3: TGTGCCAGCAGTTCAGCCCCTACAGGGACCGAATACAATGAGCAGTTCTTC.

This clonotype came up a few times. The rearrangement links TRBV7-6 to TRBJ2-2; 7 bases line up with TRBD2. Germline lookup yields CDR1 SGHVS and CDR2 FNYEAQ. J lost 6 bases, V lost 8 bases, and 15 bases had no gene match. The CDR3 spans 16 residues. CDR3: CASGLGTTLGAGELFF. The DNA of the CDR3 is TGTGCCAGCGGCCTCGGGACTACCTTAGGCGCCGGGGAGCTGTTTTTT.

This rearrangement joins TRBV6-6 to TRBJ2-5; D call uncertain. The length of the CDR3 is 12 residues. Germline V lookup: CDR1 MNHNY, CDR2 SVGAGI (reference sequence). The V end lost 4 bases, the J end lost 4 bases, and 7 bases lay between the germline ends. The CDR3 region has the DNA TGTGCCAGCAGTTCCTTCAGAGAGACCCAGTACTTC. This translates into CASSSFRETQYF.

The table lists this clonotype with many counts. The J gene is TRBJ2-5, the V gene TRBV5-1; 7 bases match TRBD2. From germline, CDR1 is SGHRS and CDR2 YFSETQ. With V trimmed by 3 bases and J by 5 bases, 4 bases remained unmatched. The CDR3 runs to 13 residues. CDR3 amino acids: CASSSGGSETQYF. The CDR3 region has the DNA TGCGCCAGCAGCTCCGGCGGGAGCGAGACCCAGTACTTC.

In this sample, this clonotype turned up a few times. The rearrangement uses TRBV20-1 and TRBJ2-2, with D possibly being TRBD1 (6 bases). This CDR3 region has 14 residues. Between the trimmed V and J ends, which lost 3 bases and 5 bases, there was a span of 13 bases. In germline, CDR1 is DFQATT, CDR2 SNEGSKA (reference sequence). In DNA form, the CDR3 reads TGCAGTGCTAGCAACTACAGGGCTACCGGGGAGCTGTTTTTT. It is translated as CSASNYRATGELFF.

In this sample, this clonotype turned up a few times. The CDR3 sequence is CASKQGRETQYF. The CDR3 nucleotides are TGTGCCAGTAAACAGGGTAGGGAGACCCAGTACTTC. This chain joins TRBV5-5 and TRBJ2-5, with D possibly TRBD1 on 6 matching bases. The V and J ends lost 8 bases and 5 bases respectively, with 13 bases between them. There are 12 residues in the CDR3. The germline CDR1 and CDR2 sequences are SGHKS and YYEKEE (reference sequence).

This clonotype has just a few counts. CDR3 residues: CASSTGTRTDTQYF. The CDR3 DNA reads TGTGCCAGCAGCACCGGGACACGCACAGATACGCAGTATTTT. The J gene is TRBJ2-3, the V gene TRBV5-8, with a weak D call TRBD1 (6 bases). The CDR3 is 14 residues long. V shed 4 bases and J shed 1 base, with 10 bases lying between them. Germline-derived CDR1 and CDR2 are SGHTS and YDEGEE.

This clonotype was counted a few times. CDR3 coding DNA: TGCAGTGCTACCCGTAGAGGCACTGAAGCTTTCTTT. It translates to CSATRRGTEAFF. V gene TRBV20-1 combines with J gene TRBJ1-1, with D unresolved. V lost 4 bases and J 4 bases, leaving 10 bases between the germline ends. The length of the CDR3 is 12 residues. The germline V gene has CDR1 DFQATT and CDR2 SNEGSKA (reference sequence).

The genes are TRBV12-3 or TRBV12-4 and TRBJ2-1; no clear D gene. V dropped 5 bases and J dropped 6 bases, with 14 bases sitting between them. The CDR3 consists of 14 residues. CDR3 DNA sequence: TGTGCCAGCAGTCCCCGGGTCGCCGGCAATGAGCAGTTCTTC. Amino acid sequence: CASSPRVAGNEQFF.

This clonotype was recorded once. This chain uses TRBV7-9 with TRBJ2-6, with D possibly being TRBD1 (5 bases). With 1 base removed from V and 4 bases from J, the gap between germline ends came to 11 bases. The length of the CDR3 is 16 residues. Per the germline V gene, CDR1 is SEHNR and CDR2 is FQNEAQ (reference sequence). The CDR3 region has the DNA TGTGCCAGCAGCTTAGTCGCAGGGTCCGGGGCCAACGTCCTGACTTTC. This encodes CASSLVAGSGANVLTF.